This is a list of T cell receptor beta chains from one sample in a study of human T cells and chemical hapten exposure. In TCRdb, the RACE reads were re-called with MiXCR into one record per CDR3 protein. This sample yields approximately 160,000 distinct CDR3 sequences, of which around 30% are seen a single time; about 2% belongs to the top ten. The material sequenced was whole blood, taken in connection with sensitization to the hapten diphenylcyclopropenone (DPC). The receptors stem from a woman under 30 with alopecia areata. Some clones in this sample may be carry-over from other donors' samples. Each CDR3 is given with its conserved first and last residue. D genes are given only for firm matches. Not all rows give a size; the values are once, few, many and, for expanded clones, a class.

J: TRBJ2-1
V: TRBV2
size: NA
D: NA
CDR3: CARKRVNGNEQFF
DNA: TGTGCCAGGAAGCGGGTCAACGGCAATGAGCAGTTCTTC

J: TRBJ2-3
V: TRBV9
size: NA
D: NA
CDR3: CASSVGGKDTQYF
DNA: TGTGCCAGCAGCGTAGGCGGGAAGGATACGCAGTATTTT

J: TRBJ1-5
V: TRBV6-2/TRBV6-3
size: NA
D: NA
CDR3: CASSRGLAAAQHF
DNA: TGTGCCAGCAGCCGGGGACTGGCCGCGGCCCAGCATTTT

J: TRBJ2-1
V: TRBV4-2
size: NA
D: TRBD2
CDR3: CASSQEIRGGRNEQFF
DNA: TGTGCCAGCAGCCAAGAGATACGGGGGGGCCGGAATGAGCAGTTCTTC

J: TRBJ2-7
V: TRBV5-4
size: NA
D: NA
CDR3: CASSLAIQGSEQYF
DNA: TGTGCCAGCAGCTTAGCGATTCAAGGCAGCGAGCAGTACTTC

J: TRBJ2-1
V: TRBV9
size: NA
D: NA
CDR3: CASSPRWGTSYNEQFF
DNA: TGTGCCAGCAGTCCACGTTGGGGGACCTCCTACAATGAGCAGTTCTTC

J: TRBJ1-2
V: TRBV12-3/TRBV12-4
size: NA
D: TRBD1
CDR3: CASSSDRVYGYTF
DNA: TGTGCCAGCAGCTCCGACAGGGTCTATGGCTACACCTTC

J: TRBJ2-5
V: TRBV20-1
size: NA
D: TRBD1
CDR3: CSARGGGVTQYF
DNA: TGCAGTGCTAGAGGAGGGGGCGTGACCCAGTACTTC

J: TRBJ2-5
V: TRBV29-1
size: NA
D: NA
CDR3: CSVEGLGSETQYF
DNA: TGCAGCGTTGAAGGCCTGGGATCGGAGACCCAGTACTTC

J: TRBJ2-2
V: TRBV7-2
size: NA
D: NA
CDR3: CASSRDSDTGELFF
DNA: TGTGCCAGCAGCCGAGACTCCGACACCGGGGAGCTGTTTTTT

J: TRBJ2-2
V: TRBV2
size: few
D: NA
CDR3: CASTHGRQYSNTGELFF
DNA: TGTGCCAGCACTCATGGGAGGCAATACTCGAACACCGGGGAGCTGTTTTTT

J: TRBJ2-3
V: TRBV7-2
size: NA
D: TRBD1
CDR3: CASSLDRADTQYF
DNA: TGTGCCAGCAGCTTGGACAGGGCGGATACGCAGTATTTT

J: TRBJ2-2
V: TRBV11-3
size: few
D: NA
CDR3: CASRHTGTANTGELFF
DNA: TGTGCCAGCAGACATACCGGGACGGCGAACACCGGGGAGCTGTTTTTT

J: TRBJ2-1
V: TRBV18
size: few
D: TRBD1
CDR3: CASSPGRQGTNEQFF
DNA: TGTGCCAGCTCACCAGGCCGACAGGGGACCAATGAGCAGTTCTTC

J: TRBJ1-2
V: TRBV12-3/TRBV12-4
size: NA
D: TRBD1
CDR3: CASMGLRTGLNYGYTF
DNA: TGTGCCAGCATGGGACTGCGGACAGGCCTTAACTATGGCTACACCTTC

J: TRBJ1-1
V: TRBV29-1
size: few
D: NA
CDR3: CSVVGENTEAFF
DNA: TGCAGCGTTGTTGGGGAGAACACTGAAGCTTTCTTT

J: TRBJ2-3
V: TRBV4-1
size: few
D: TRBD2
CDR3: CASSPQAGGTTTQYF
DNA: TGCGCCAGCAGCCCACAAGCGGGAGGAACTACTACGCAGTATTTT

J: TRBJ2-2
V: TRBV20-1
size: few
D: NA
CDR3: CSAPPISNTGELFF
DNA: TGCAGTGCGCCTCCGATATCGAACACCGGGGAGCTGTTTTTT

J: TRBJ2-1
V: TRBV12-3/TRBV12-4
size: few
D: TRBD1
CDR3: CASSLGQLSYNEQFF
DNA: TGTGCCAGCAGCCTGGGACAGCTCTCCTACAATGAGCAGTTCTTC

J: TRBJ2-3
V: TRBV5-5
size: NA
D: TRBD2
CDR3: CVSSQGLAGALRSDTQYF
DNA: TGTGTCAGCAGCCAAGGACTAGCGGGGGCCCTAAGATCAGATACGCAGTATTTT

J: TRBJ2-7
V: TRBV11-1
size: once
D: NA
CDR3: CASSPPPGTHTEQYF
DNA: TGTGCCAGCAGCCCACCGCCAGGGACCCACACCGAGCAGTACTTC

J: TRBJ2-3
V: TRBV4-3
size: NA
D: NA
CDR3: CASSQDLGYTDTQYF
DNA: TGCGCCAGCAGCCAAGATCTGGGCTACACAGATACGCAGTATTTT

J: TRBJ1-2
V: TRBV29-1
size: few
D: NA
CDR3: CSVGRDAAYGYTF
DNA: TGCAGCGTTGGTAGGGACGCAGCCTATGGCTACACCTTC

J: TRBJ1-1
V: TRBV28
size: NA
D: TRBD1
CDR3: CATEGQPRFDTEAFF
DNA: TGTGCCACCGAGGGACAGCCCAGATTCGACACTGAAGCTTTCTTT

J: TRBJ2-4
V: TRBV9
size: few
D: NA
CDR3: CASSVDGGVAKNIQYF
DNA: TGTGCCAGCAGCGTAGATGGCGGAGTAGCCAAAAACATTCAGTACTTC

J: TRBJ2-7
V: TRBV11-2
size: NA
D: TRBD2
CDR3: CASSLTSPGLAGEQYF
DNA: TGTGCCAGCAGCTTAACTTCCCCGGGACTAGCGGGCGAGCAGTACTTC

J: TRBJ1-2
V: TRBV27
size: few
D: TRBD1
CDR3: CASSWGTGGNYGYTF
DNA: TGTGCCAGCAGTTGGGGGACAGGGGGAAACTATGGCTACACCTTC

J: TRBJ2-4
V: TRBV20-1
size: NA
D: NA
CDR3: CSAENRAKNIQYF
DNA: TGCAGTGCTGAAAACAGGGCCAAAAACATTCAGTACTTC

J: TRBJ2-7
V: TRBV15
size: NA
D: NA
CDR3: CATSPDRAKRYEQYF
DNA: TGTGCCACCAGCCCAGATCGGGCTAAGCGGTACGAGCAGTACTTC

J: TRBJ2-7
V: TRBV2
size: NA
D: TRBD1
CDR3: CASTRDRDSEQYF
DNA: TGTGCCAGCACCAGGGACAGGGACAGCGAGCAGTACTTC

J: TRBJ2-7
V: TRBV6-2/TRBV6-3
size: NA
D: NA
CDR3: CASSDLYEQYF
DNA: TGTGCCAGCAGTGATCTCTACGAGCAGTACTTC

J: TRBJ2-7
V: TRBV6-1
size: few
D: TRBD1
CDR3: CASSAGTDYEQYF
DNA: TGTGCCAGCAGTGCCGGGACAGACTACGAGCAGTACTTC

J: TRBJ1-2
V: TRBV29-1
size: few
D: TRBD1
CDR3: CSVADRGYGYTF
DNA: TGCAGCGTTGCTGACAGGGGGTATGGCTACACCTTC

J: TRBJ1-5
V: TRBV4-1
size: many
D: TRBD1
CDR3: CASSQEAGGGQPQHF
DNA: TGCGCCAGCAGCCAAGAAGCAGGGGGAGGACAGCCCCAGCATTTT

J: TRBJ2-1
V: TRBV5-1
size: few
D: TRBD2
CDR3: CASSSPSGARTLIYNEQFF
DNA: TGCGCCAGCAGCTCCCCTAGCGGGGCTCGTACACTAATATACAATGAGCAGTTCTTC

J: TRBJ1-1
V: TRBV7-2
size: NA
D: TRBD1
CDR3: CASSLDRGLNTEAFF
DNA: TGTGCCAGCAGCTTAGACAGGGGCTTGAACACTGAAGCTTTCTTT

J: TRBJ2-1
V: TRBV14
size: NA
D: TRBD1
CDR3: CASSQVGQGARVSYNEQFF
DNA: TGTGCCAGCAGCCAAGTGGGGCAGGGGGCGCGTGTTTCCTACAATGAGCAGTTCTTC

J: TRBJ1-1
V: TRBV28
size: NA
D: TRBD1
CDR3: CASSPGTASLVGNTEAFF
DNA: TGTGCCAGCAGCCCAGGGACAGCCAGTCTCGTGGGGAACACTGAAGCTTTCTTT

J: TRBJ2-4
V: TRBV6-5
size: NA
D: TRBD1
CDR3: CASTGGQGLRGKNIQYF
DNA: TGTGCCAGCACCGGGGGACAGGGGTTGAGGGGCAAAAACATTCAGTACTTC

J: TRBJ2-6
V: TRBV7-9
size: NA
D: NA
CDR3: CASSSWDGLSGANVLTF
DNA: TGTGCCAGCAGCTCCTGGGACGGGCTCTCTGGGGCCAACGTCCTGACTTTC

J: TRBJ2-1
V: TRBV4-1
size: NA
D: NA
CDR3: CASSQDKNPSSYNEQFF
DNA: TGCGCCAGCAGCCAAGACAAGAATCCTAGCTCCTACAATGAGCAGTTCTTC

J: TRBJ2-2
V: TRBV7-8
size: NA
D: NA
CDR3: CASSSRPRLTGELFF
DNA: TGTGCCAGCAGCTCCCGACCCAGACTGACCGGGGAGCTGTTTTTT

J: TRBJ2-7
V: TRBV6-2/TRBV6-3
size: NA
D: TRBD1
CDR3: CASSSRTGKTYEQYF
DNA: TGTGCCAGCAGTTCCCGGACAGGAAAGACCTACGAGCAGTACTTC

J: TRBJ1-5
V: TRBV29-1
size: few
D: NA
CDR3: CSVAGSINQPQHF
DNA: TGCAGCGTTGCGGGGAGCATAAATCAGCCCCAGCATTTT

J: TRBJ1-1
V: TRBV4-1
size: NA
D: NA
CDR3: CASSQVTVLNTEAFF
DNA: TGCGCCAGCAGCCAAGTCACGGTTTTGAACACTGAAGCTTTCTTT

J: TRBJ2-7
V: TRBV20-1
size: NA
D: NA
CDR3: CSARGPLQAFSYEQYF
DNA: TGCAGTGCTAGAGGACCCCTCCAGGCGTTTTCCTACGAGCAGTACTTC

J: TRBJ2-1
V: TRBV27
size: once
D: NA
CDR3: CASSPGSTYNEQFF
DNA: TGTGCCAGCAGTCCGGGGTCCACCTACAATGAGCAGTTCTTC

J: TRBJ2-1
V: TRBV12-3/TRBV12-4
size: NA
D: TRBD2
CDR3: CASSLLAGAGGVYNEQFF
DNA: TGTGCCAGCAGTTTACTAGCGGGAGCCGGAGGGGTATACAATGAGCAGTTCTTC

J: TRBJ2-3
V: TRBV7-2
size: few
D: NA
CDR3: CASSSPAPTGDTQYF
DNA: TGTGCCAGCAGCTCGCCGGCCCCAACGGGAGATACGCAGTATTTT

J: TRBJ1-1
V: TRBV6-2/TRBV6-3
size: NA
D: NA
CDR3: CASRPSRNTEAFF
DNA: TGTGCCAGCAGACCATCCAGGAACACTGAAGCTTTCTTT

J: TRBJ1-1
V: TRBV5-1
size: few
D: TRBD1
CDR3: CASSTTGDTEAFF
DNA: TGCGCCAGCAGCACTACAGGGGACACTGAAGCTTTCTTT

J: TRBJ2-5
V: TRBV7-2
size: few
D: TRBD2
CDR3: CASSRGLAGNQETQYF
DNA: TGTGCCAGCAGCCGCGGACTAGCGGGCAACCAAGAGACCCAGTACTTC

J: TRBJ1-1
V: TRBV4-3
size: NA
D: NA
CDR3: CASSLKRRTEAFF
DNA: TGCGCCAGCAGCCTTAAACGCAGGACGGAAGCTTTCTTT

J: TRBJ2-7
V: TRBV4-2
size: NA
D: NA
CDR3: CASSQPGSYEQYF
DNA: TGTGCCAGCAGCCAACCCGGGAGCTACGAGCAGTACTTC